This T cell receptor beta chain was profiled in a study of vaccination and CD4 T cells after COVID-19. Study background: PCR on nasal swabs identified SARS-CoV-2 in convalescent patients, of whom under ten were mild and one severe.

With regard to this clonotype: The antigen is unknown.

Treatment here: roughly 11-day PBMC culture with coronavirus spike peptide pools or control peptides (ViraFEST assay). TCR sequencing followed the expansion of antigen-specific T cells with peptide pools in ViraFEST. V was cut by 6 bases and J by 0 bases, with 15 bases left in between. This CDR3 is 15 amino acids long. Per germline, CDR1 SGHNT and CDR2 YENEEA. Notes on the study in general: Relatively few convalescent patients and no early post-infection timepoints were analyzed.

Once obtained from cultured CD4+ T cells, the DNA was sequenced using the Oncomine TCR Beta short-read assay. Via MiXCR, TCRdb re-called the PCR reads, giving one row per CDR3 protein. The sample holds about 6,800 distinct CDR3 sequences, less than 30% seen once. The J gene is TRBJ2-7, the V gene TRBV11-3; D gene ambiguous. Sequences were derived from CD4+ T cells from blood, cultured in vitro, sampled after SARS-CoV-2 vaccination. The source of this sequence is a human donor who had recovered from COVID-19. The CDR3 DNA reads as TGTGCCAGCAGGAGTCAGACGGGCCGCTCCTACGAGCAGTACTTC. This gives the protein CASRSQTGRSYEQYF. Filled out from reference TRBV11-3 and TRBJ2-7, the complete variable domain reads EAGVVQSPRYKIIEKKQPVAFWCNPISGHNTLYWYLQNLGQGPELLIRYENEEAVDDSQLPKDRFSAERLKGVDSTLKIQPAELGDSAVYLCASRSQTGRSYEQYFGPGTRLTVT.